The next 16 T cell receptor beta chains were all read from a single sample in a study of T cell responses to AZD1222 COVID-19 vaccine. Repertoires were generated with immunoSEQ multiplex PCR, while TCRdb's copy carries only in-frame clones and drops some. The sample lists approximately 150,000 clones, roughly 93% occurring once. The source was peripheral blood, collected 28 days after the second AZD1222 dose. The receptors here all came from an adult who received the AZD1222 COVID-19 vaccine.

V gene TRBV2 combines with J gene TRBJ2-1; weak D call: TRBD2 (5 bases). Germline assignment: CDR1 SNHLY and CDR2 FYNNEI. The CDR3 totals 14 residues. V shed 4 bases and J shed 2 bases, with 9 bases lying between them. The CDR3 sequence: CASSAHGAYNEQFF. CDR3 in DNA: TGTGCCAGCAGTGCTCACGGGGCCTACAATGAGCAGTTCTTC.

This clone was detected only once. The chain employs TRBV4-1 and TRBJ2-3; 7 positions match TRBD2. Germline loops: CDR1 MGHRA, CDR2 YSYEKL. J was trimmed by 4 bases and V by 2 bases; bases with no gene match: 6. The CDR3 covers 15 residues. The CDR3 DNA follows: TGCGCCAGCAGCCAATTCGGCGGGAGAGCAGATACGCAGTATTTT. Translation gives CASSQFGGRADTQYF.

The rearrangement joins TRBV3-1 (or the pseudogene TRBV3-2) to TRBJ1-1, with a tentative D call TRBD1 (6 bases). Germline V gene data show CDR1 as LGHDT and CDR2 as YNNKEL (reference sequence). V was clipped by 1 base and J by 6 bases, with 12 bases between them. CDR3 length: 14 residues. The CDR3, as DNA: TGTGCCAGCAGCCAAGTTCGGGGGGGCGCTGAAGCTTTCTTT. It codes for CASSQVRGGAEAFF.

The J gene is TRBJ2-3, the V gene TRBV3-1 (or the pseudogene TRBV3-2); D may be TRBD1 (7 bases). The ends were cut back, 5 bases at V and 4 bases at J, with 13 bases in the middle. This CDR3 spans 14 amino acids. In germline, CDR1 is LGHDT, CDR2 YNNKEL (reference sequence). The CDR3 spells CASSVQGGPDTQYF. The CDR3 coding sequence is TGTGCCAGCAGCGTCCAGGGGGGCCCAGATACGCAGTATTTT.

Turning to this clone: The same CDR3 also results from other DNA sequences found in this sample. The genes are TRBV3-1 (or the pseudogene TRBV3-2) and TRBJ1-6; the D is unclear. The CDR3 is 13 amino acids. CDR1 and CDR2 (germline): LGHDT, YNNKEL (reference sequence). Trimming removed 0 bases from V and 7 bases from J, with 4 bases in between. CDR3 DNA: TGTGCCAGCAGCCAAGAACCGAATTCACCCCTCCACTTT. Translated, it gives CASSQEPNSPLHF.

This chain connects TRBV6-6 to TRBJ1-3; D is possibly TRBD1 (5 bases). V lost 5 bases to trimming and J lost 4 bases, with 15 bases between them. The V gene's germline CDR1 is MNHNY and CDR2 SVGAGI (reference sequence). The CDR3 totals 15 residues. CDR3 amino acids: CASSRSGSRGNTIYF. Written as DNA, the CDR3 is TGTGCCAGCAGTAGATCAGGGAGTCGAGGAAACACCATATATTTT.

The J gene is TRBJ2-3, the V gene TRBV13, with D unresolved. The CDR3 length is 13 residues. V shed 2 bases and J shed 6 bases, with 9 bases lying between them. CDR1 and CDR2 from the germline V gene are PRHDT and FYEKMQ (reference sequence). The CDR3: CASSLQEEDTQYF. Written as DNA, the CDR3 is TGTGCCAGCAGCTTACAAGAGGAGGATACGCAGTATTTT.

The rearrangement links TRBV5-1 to TRBJ2-2; D gene uncertain. Trimming stripped 0 bases from V and 4 bases from J, with 7 bases between. The germline V gene has CDR1 SGHRS and CDR2 YFSETQ. This CDR3 comprises 14 residues. CDR3 sequence (DNA): TGCGCCAGCAGCTTGGGGGATATCACCGGGGAGCTGTTTTTT. Amino acid sequence: CASSLGDITGELFF.

The chain links TRBV11-1 to TRBJ1-5; D ambiguous. CDR1 SGHAT and CDR2 FQDESV come from the germline V gene (reference sequence). V gave up 3 bases and J gave up 4 bases, with 7 bases separating them. There are 13 residues in the CDR3. CDR3 DNA: TGTGCCAGCAGCTTGACGGATAATCAGCCCCAGCATTTT. Translating gives CASSLTDNQPQHF.

This clone was picked up one time. The V call is TRBV6-1, the J call TRBJ1-6; no clear D. V lost 6 bases and J 5 bases, leaving 5 bases between the germline ends. Germline CDR1 MNHNS, CDR2 SASEGT. CDR3 length: 12 amino acids. CDR3 in amino acids: CASRTNNSPLHF. The CDR3, as DNA: TGTGCCAGCAGGACCAATAATTCACCCCTCCACTTT.

This clone was observed once. The same CDR3 is also encoded by other DNA sequences in this sample. This sequence joins TRBV5-1 and TRBJ1-1, with D unresolved. Germline CDR1 SGHRS, CDR2 YFSETQ. This CDR3 is built from 14 residues. Trimming removed 0 bases at V and 0 bases at J, with 6 bases between. Here the CDR3 reads CASSLGGMNTEAFF. Here the CDR3 DNA reads TGCGCCAGCAGCTTGGGAGGTATGAACACTGAAGCTTTCTTT.

This chain uses TRBV3-1 (or the pseudogene TRBV3-2) with TRBJ1-1; TRBD1 might be the D (5 bases). The germline V gene has CDR1 LGHDT and CDR2 YNNKEL (reference sequence). The V end lost 7 bases, the J end lost 3 bases, and 12 bases lay between the germline ends. The CDR3 loop spans 13 amino acids. In DNA, the CDR3 is TGTGCCAGCAACACCGGGGGGTACACTGAAGCTTTCTTT. Protein product: CASNTGGYTEAFF.

This chain links TRBV13 with TRBJ1-1, with D uncertain. CDR1 is PRHDT and CDR2 is FYEKMQ in the germline V gene (reference sequence). The V end lost 3 bases, the J end lost 4 bases, and 18 bases lay between the germline ends. The CDR3 is 16 amino acids. The CDR3 DNA reads as TGTGCCAGCAGCTTGGACTCGAAAGGACGAATCACTGAAGCTTTCTTT. This encodes CASSLDSKGRITEAFF.

V is TRBV5-4 and J is TRBJ2-1, with 9 nucleotides matching TRBD1. The CDR3 totals 14 residues. The germline V gene encodes CDR1 SGHNT and CDR2 YYREEE (reference sequence). J lost 8 bases, V lost 4 bases, and 7 bases had no gene match. The CDR3 is CASSPGQGKDEQFF. The CDR3 coding sequence is TGTGCCAGCAGCCCCGGACAGGGGAAAGATGAGCAGTTCTTC.

The V gene is TRBV25-1, the J gene TRBJ2-5; possible D gene TRBD1, 7 bases. Trimming stripped 5 bases from V and 3 bases from J, with 13 bases between. Germline lookup yields CDR1 MGHDK and CDR2 SYGVNS. The CDR3 spans 14 residues. CDR3 DNA: TGTGCCAGCAGTCAGGGGGGCGTAGAAGAGACCCAGTACTTC. The encoded protein is CASSQGGVEETQYF.

The genes are TRBV3-1 (or the pseudogene TRBV3-2) and TRBJ2-7, with unresolved D. Germline loops: CDR1 LGHDT, CDR2 YNNKEL (reference sequence). V shed 1 base and J shed 3 bases, with 7 bases lying between them. The CDR3 covers 13 residues. Written as DNA, the CDR3 is TGTGCCAGCAGCCAAGCTGGGGACTACGAGCAGTACTTC. This codes for CASSQAGDYEQYF.